A selection of T cell receptor beta chains follows, all from one sample in a study of blood T cell repertoires in COVID-19. Sequenced by immunoSEQ multiplex PCR; TCRdb stores in-frame clones only, minus some. The data show around 420,000 clones, approximately 88% seen once. The source material was PBMCs or T cells enriched from blood (not recorded which). All receptors derive from a woman aged 40 to 55 with acute COVID-19. Each CDR3 is given with its conserved first and last residue. Rows may omit the clone size; those that give it use once, few, many or a size class.

v_gene: TRBV4-1
abundance: .
CDR3aa: CASSQGLAGGGSSYNEQFF

v_gene: TRBV4-1
abundance: .
CDR3aa: CASSLIHRQRDGKLFF

v_gene: TRBV6-4
abundance: .
CDR3aa: CASSDTENQPQHF

v_gene: TRBV7-9
abundance: .
CDR3aa: CASSVSLPYEQYF

v_gene: TRBV7-9
abundance: .
CDR3aa: CASSSPGQGRGYTF

v_gene: TRBV4-2
abundance: .
CDR3aa: CASSEGLAGAQETQYF

v_gene: TRBV5-1
abundance: .
CDR3aa: CASSLDQGQEAGKLFF

v_gene: TRBV18
abundance: once
CDR3aa: CASSPARDSEQYF

v_gene: TRBV2
abundance: .
CDR3aa: CASSPDRVVPEAFF

v_gene: TRBV30
abundance: once
CDR3aa: CAWSVPRDNQPQHF

v_gene: TRBV9
abundance: .
CDR3aa: CASSVDGRSTDTQYF

v_gene: TRBV2
abundance: once
CDR3aa: CASSPQGNGYTF

v_gene: TRBV29-1
abundance: few
CDR3aa: CSVDIDNEQFF

v_gene: TRBV7-2
abundance: .
CDR3aa: CASSRGDRGPSGNTIYF

v_gene: TRBV14
abundance: .
CDR3aa: CASSRYRTMNTEAFF

v_gene: TRBV15
abundance: .
CDR3aa: CATSREQGASEKLFF

v_gene: TRBV4-1
abundance: many
CDR3aa: CASSRGGLFPLYNEQFF

v_gene: TRBV19
abundance: .
CDR3aa: CASSIDLSQWEAFF

v_gene: TRBV4-1
abundance: .
CDR3aa: CASSLKQGPSSYEQYF

v_gene: TRBV5-4
abundance: .
CDR3aa: CASSISGTAGNTIYF

v_gene: TRBV7-9
abundance: once
CDR3aa: CASSARQGGNEQFF

v_gene: TRBV21-1
abundance: few
CDR3aa: CASSKWRKRGEAYNEQFF

v_gene: TRBV5-1
abundance: .
CDR3aa: CASSSTGRIGEQYF

v_gene: TRBV5-4
abundance: .
CDR3aa: CASSRRLAGASDTQYF

v_gene: TRBV27
abundance: .
CDR3aa: CASSRPGGSTEAFF

v_gene: TRBV29-1
abundance: .
CDR3aa: CSVLKDSMSSYNEQFF

v_gene: TRBV13
abundance: .
CDR3aa: CASSLMTGSGNTIYF

v_gene: TRBV7-2
abundance: .
CDR3aa: CASSPLGLFADTQYF

v_gene: TRBV2
abundance: .
CDR3aa: CASNSRDRGTDQPQHF

v_gene: TRBV4-1
abundance: .
CDR3aa: CASSQAATGSSYEQYF

v_gene: TRBV27
abundance: .
CDR3aa: CASRTGFYSNQPQHF

v_gene: TRBV9
abundance: .
CDR3aa: CASSVARDRGPYGYTF

v_gene: TRBV7-6
abundance: .
CDR3aa: CASSQGGPQHF

v_gene: TRBV11-2
abundance: .
CDR3aa: CASSTYRGPTSNYGYTF

v_gene: TRBV2
abundance: .
CDR3aa: CASSDRGSLFYEQYF

v_gene: TRBV5-8
abundance: .
CDR3aa: CASSFGTEGSTNEKLFF

v_gene: TRBV7-6
abundance: .
CDR3aa: CASSSRLSGGTYNEQFF

v_gene: TRBV5-4
abundance: .
CDR3aa: CASSLGQGGYGYTF

v_gene: TRBV11-2
abundance: once
CDR3aa: CASSLDLGGFPGANVLTF

v_gene: TRBV5-1
abundance: .
CDR3aa: CASSLPQGAWDTQYF

v_gene: TRBV20-1
abundance: .
CDR3aa: CSASGGAPYEQYF

v_gene: TRBV4-1
abundance: many
CDR3aa: CASSKTSGAPDTQYF

v_gene: TRBV9
abundance: .
CDR3aa: CASSTANTGELFF

v_gene: TRBV18
abundance: .
CDR3aa: CASSPRGGAGETQYF

v_gene: TRBV5-5
abundance: .
CDR3aa: CASSPPGQGYEQYF

v_gene: TRBV7-9
abundance: once
CDR3aa: CASSLARLAEGSYEQYF

v_gene: TRBV5-8
abundance: .
CDR3aa: CASSLATGPLRQYF

v_gene: TRBV24-1
abundance: once
CDR3aa: CATSDPGTGAGEQFF